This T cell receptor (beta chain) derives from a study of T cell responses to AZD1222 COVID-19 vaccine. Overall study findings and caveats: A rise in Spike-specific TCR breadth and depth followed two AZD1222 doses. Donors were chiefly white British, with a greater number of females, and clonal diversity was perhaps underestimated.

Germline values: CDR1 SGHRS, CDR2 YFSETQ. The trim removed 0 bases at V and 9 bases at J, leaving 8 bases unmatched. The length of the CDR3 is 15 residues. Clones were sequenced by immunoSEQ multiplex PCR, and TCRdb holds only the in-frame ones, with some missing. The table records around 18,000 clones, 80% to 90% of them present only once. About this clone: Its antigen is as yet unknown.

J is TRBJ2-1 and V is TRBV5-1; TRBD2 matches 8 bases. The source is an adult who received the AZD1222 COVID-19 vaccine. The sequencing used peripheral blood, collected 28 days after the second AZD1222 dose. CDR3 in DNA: TGCGCCAGCAGCTTGGAAGCGGGAGAATGGGGTGAGCAGTTCTTC. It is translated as CASSLEAGEWGEQFF.